A single sample gave rise to the 9 T cell receptor beta chains below, sequenced in a study of lymphopenia after photon versus proton radiotherapy. Sequenced by immunoSEQ multiplex PCR; TCRdb stores in-frame clones only, minus some. The sample contains about 64,000 clones, around 90% of which appear only once. Material: peripheral blood, obtained from a patient treated with proton-based radiotherapy. These receptor sequences come from a man older than 75 with esophageal cancer.

Note on this clone: The sample has other DNA sequences that encode this CDR3 too. The gene calls are TRBV5-1 and TRBJ2-5; possibly TRBD2 for D (5 bases). The CDR3 has 15 residues. Germline V lookup: CDR1 SGHRS, CDR2 YFSETQ. V gave up 0 bases and J gave up 1 base, with 10 bases separating them. Written as DNA, the CDR3 is TGCGCCAGCAGCTTGGGGTCCAGCGGCCAAGAGACCCAGTACTTC. Its translation: CASSLGSSGQETQYF. Using reference TRBV5-1 and TRBJ2-5 for the parts outside the CDR3, the full variable domain is KAGVTQTPRYLIKTRGQQVTLSCSPISGHRSVSWYQQTPGQGLQFLFEYFSETQRNKGNFPGRFSGRQFSNSRSEMNVSTLELGDSALYLCASSLGSSGQETQYFGPGTRLLVL.

Concerning this clone: The sample contains more than one DNA sequence encoding this CDR3. The rearrangement uses TRBV5-1 and TRBJ1-1; D uncertain. CDR1 SGHRS and CDR2 YFSETQ come from the germline V gene. The CDR3 has 15 amino acids. V was clipped by 0 bases and J by 0 bases, with 9 bases between them. The CDR3 nucleotides are TGCGCCAGCAGCTTGGCCCCCGGAATGAACACTGAAGCTTTCTTT. The encoded protein is CASSLAPGMNTEAFF.

The chain has TRBV18 and TRBJ1-5, with a weak D call TRBD1 (5 bases). The V end lost 2 bases, the J end lost 2 bases, and 10 bases lay between the germline ends. Germline CDR1 KGHSH, CDR2 LQKENI. The CDR3 sequence is 15 residues long. In DNA form, the CDR3 reads TGTGCCAGCTCACCAGGGGGGGGAGGCAATCAGCCCCAGCATTTT. This codes for CASSPGGGGNQPQHF.

The genes are TRBV19 and TRBJ1-1; D is unresolved. Per the germline V gene, CDR1 is LNHDA and CDR2 is SQIVND (reference sequence). The CDR3 loop spans 14 amino acids. Deletions cut 3 bases from V and 6 bases from J, with 14 bases between. The CDR3 nucleotides read TGTGCCAGTAGTATGCGTAGGATTGGTCCTGAAGCTTTCTTT. Residues: CASSMRRIGPEAFF.

This clone has just a few counts. This rearrangement joins TRBV5-1 to TRBJ2-3, with D perhaps TRBD1 (6 bases). Per germline, CDR1 SGHRS and CDR2 YFSETQ. Trimming removed 2 bases from V and 0 bases from J, with 13 bases in between. The CDR3 runs to 16 residues. CDR3 nucleotides: TGCGCCAGCAGCTTAGGGGGAGCCGCGAGCACAGATACGCAGTATTTT. It yields the protein CASSLGGAASTDTQYF. The variable domain in full, completed from reference TRBV5-1 and TRBJ2-3, reads KAGVTQTPRYLIKTRGQQVTLSCSPISGHRSVSWYQQTPGQGLQFLFEYFSETQRNKGNFPGRFSGRQFSNSRSEMNVSTLELGDSALYLCASSLGGAASTDTQYFGPGTRLTVL.

J is TRBJ1-6 and V is TRBV30; D call uncertain. Trimming left V 0 bases short and J 6 bases short, with 9 bases between. Germline CDR1 and CDR2: GTSNPN and SVGIG (reference sequence). CDR3 length: 14 amino acids. This CDR3 reads CAWSVPGSNSPLHF. The CDR3 DNA reads as TGTGCCTGGAGTGTACCGGGCTCTAATTCACCCCTCCACTTT.

The rearrangement joins TRBV5-6 to TRBJ1-4; D unclear. Per germline, CDR1 SGHDT and CDR2 YYEEEE. Deletions cut 4 bases from V and 0 bases from J, with 19 bases between. This CDR3 has 18 amino acids. The CDR3 here is CASSPVGSGDATNEKLFF. The CDR3 nucleotides read TGTGCCAGCAGCCCGGTCGGGTCAGGCGATGCAACTAATGAAAAACTGTTTTTT.

CDR3 residues: CASSPRQRSGVGEKLFF. The CDR3 DNA reads TGTGCCAGCAGCCCCCGCCAGAGAAGTGGGGTTGGTGAAAAACTGTTTTTT. The V gene is TRBV16, the J gene TRBJ1-4, with D unclear. Trimming took 4 bases from V and 7 from J, leaving 22 bases between them. CDR3 length: 17 amino acids. CDR1 is KGHSY, CDR2 FQNENV, per germline.

The chain links TRBV10-2 to TRBJ2-2, with D tentatively TRBD1 (7 bases). The V end was cut by 6 bases, the J end by 6 bases, with 14 bases between. Germline V gene data show CDR1 as WSHSY and CDR2 as SAAADI. The CDR3 runs 14 residues. CDR3 residues: CASRAEGAAGELFF. Written as DNA, the CDR3 is TGCGCCAGCAGGGCGGAGGGGGCGGCCGGGGAGCTGTTTTTT.